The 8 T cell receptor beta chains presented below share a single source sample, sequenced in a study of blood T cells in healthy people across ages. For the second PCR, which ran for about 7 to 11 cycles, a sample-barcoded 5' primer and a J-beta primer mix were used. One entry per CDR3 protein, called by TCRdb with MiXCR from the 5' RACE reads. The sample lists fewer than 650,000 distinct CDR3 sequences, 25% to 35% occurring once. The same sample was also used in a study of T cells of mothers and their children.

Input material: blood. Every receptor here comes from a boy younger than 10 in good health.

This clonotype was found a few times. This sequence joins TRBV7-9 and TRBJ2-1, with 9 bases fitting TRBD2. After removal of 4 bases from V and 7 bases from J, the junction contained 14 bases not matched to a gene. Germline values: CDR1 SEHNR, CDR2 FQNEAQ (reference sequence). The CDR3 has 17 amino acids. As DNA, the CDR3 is TGTGCCAGCAGCTCACCGGCGTGGACTAGCGAACGGAATGAGCAGTTCTTC. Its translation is CASSSPAWTSERNEQFF.

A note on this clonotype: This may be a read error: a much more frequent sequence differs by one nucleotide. CDR3 in amino acids: CASRAGAADIQYF. In DNA, the CDR3 is TGTGCCAGCAGGGCCGGGGCAGCGGACATTCAGTACTTC. This sequence joins TRBV12-3 or TRBV12-4 and TRBJ2-4; D tentatively fits TRBD1 or TRBD2 (5 bases each). V was cut by 6 bases and J by 8 bases, with 14 bases left in between. The CDR3 covers 13 residues.

This CDR3 reads CASSLEPDEQYF. DNA of the CDR3: TGTGCCAGCAGCTTAGAACCCGACGAGCAGTACTTC. V usage is TRBV7-6 and J usage is TRBJ2-7, with D unclear. Germline CDR1 reads SGHVS; CDR2 reads FNYEAQ. The germline V and J ends were trimmed by 1 base and 5 bases, with 6 bases remaining between them. The CDR3 has 12 amino acids.

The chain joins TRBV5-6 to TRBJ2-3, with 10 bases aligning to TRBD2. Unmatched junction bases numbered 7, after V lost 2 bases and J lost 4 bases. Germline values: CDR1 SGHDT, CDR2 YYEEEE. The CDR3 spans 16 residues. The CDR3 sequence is CASSFGSGRTSDTQYF. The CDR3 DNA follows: TGTGCCAGCAGCTTTGGTAGCGGGAGGACATCAGATACGCAGTATTTT.

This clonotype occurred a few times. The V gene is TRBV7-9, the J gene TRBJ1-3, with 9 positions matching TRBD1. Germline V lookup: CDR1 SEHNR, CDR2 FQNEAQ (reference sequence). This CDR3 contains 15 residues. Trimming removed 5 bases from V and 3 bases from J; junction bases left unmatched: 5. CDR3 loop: CASSAQGAGGNTIYF. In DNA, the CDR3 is TGTGCCAGCAGCGCACAGGGGGCGGGTGGAAACACCATATATTTT.

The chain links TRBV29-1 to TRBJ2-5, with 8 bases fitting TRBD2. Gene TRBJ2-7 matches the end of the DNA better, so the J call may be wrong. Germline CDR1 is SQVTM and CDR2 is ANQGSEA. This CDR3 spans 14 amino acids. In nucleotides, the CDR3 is TGCAGCGTGAGGGGCGGGGGGAGCTCCTACGAGCAGTACTTC. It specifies CSVRGGGSSYEQYF.

The CDR3: CASSLTGFTEAFF. CDR3 sequence (DNA): TGTGCCAGCAGTTTAACAGGGTTCACTGAAGCTTTCTTT. The J gene is TRBJ1-1, the V gene TRBV12-3 or TRBV12-4; D possibly corresponds to TRBD1 (6 bases). The CDR3 consists of 13 residues. V dropped 2 bases and J dropped 4 bases, with 8 bases sitting between them.

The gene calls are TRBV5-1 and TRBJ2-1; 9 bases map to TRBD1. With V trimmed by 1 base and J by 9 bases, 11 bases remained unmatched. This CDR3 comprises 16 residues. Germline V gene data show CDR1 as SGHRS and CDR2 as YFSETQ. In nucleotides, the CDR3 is TGCGCCAGCAGCTTGCAAGGGACAGGGCTAATTAGTGAGCAGTTCTTC. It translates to CASSLQGTGLISEQFF.